This T cell receptor (beta chain) is drawn from a study of control samples from healthy donors and cancer patients. Germline V gene sequence: CDR1 MNHEY, CDR2 SMNVEV (reference sequence). V shed 6 bases and J 8 bases; nucleotides not matched to a gene: 13. This CDR3 is 16 amino acids long. Libraries were prepared by immunoSEQ multiplex PCR; TCRdb keeps only in-frame clonotypes and omits some of them. The table shows approximately 87,000 clones, with roughly 89% occurring only once. The sequenced material came from blood. The receptor was isolated from a man aged 50 or older in good health. The gene calls are TRBV27 and TRBJ1-1; TRBD1 aligns across 12 bases. CDR3 in amino acids: CASSRWDRGRSGEAFF. CDR3 bases: TGTGCCAGCAGCCGTTGGGACAGGGGGCGTTCAGGGGAAGCTTTCTTT.